This TCR beta chain appears in the sequencing data of a study of CD8 T cells in ankylosing spondylitis. CDR1 and CDR2 (germline): SQVTM, ANQGSEA. The V gene lost 4 bases and the J gene lost 0 bases, with 15 bases spanning the gap. The CDR3 runs 15 residues. On this clonotype itself: Its matching antigen is unknown.

In making TCR beta libraries, quantitative 5'-RACE with molecular barcodes was used. TCRdb analysed the 5' RACE reads with MiXCR anew, one entry per CDR3 protein. Of a few hundred thousand distinct CDR3 sequences in the sample, approximately 20% were seen once. Study-level points and caveats: A subset of motif variants has previously been described in the synovial fluid and blood of reactive arthritis. The authors reported significant enrichment of disease-linked clones in matched ankylosing spondylitis synovial fluid.

Sequencing used blood, either unsorted or a sorted T cell fraction (not recorded which). The chain joins TRBV29-1 to TRBJ1-2; D ambiguous. The source of this sequence is a male donor with ankylosing spondylitis or in good health (not recorded which). The CDR3 nucleotides read TGCAGCGTTGTGTTTGGGGTCCCCGCTAACTATGGCTACACCTTC. This gives the protein CSVVFGVPANYGYTF.